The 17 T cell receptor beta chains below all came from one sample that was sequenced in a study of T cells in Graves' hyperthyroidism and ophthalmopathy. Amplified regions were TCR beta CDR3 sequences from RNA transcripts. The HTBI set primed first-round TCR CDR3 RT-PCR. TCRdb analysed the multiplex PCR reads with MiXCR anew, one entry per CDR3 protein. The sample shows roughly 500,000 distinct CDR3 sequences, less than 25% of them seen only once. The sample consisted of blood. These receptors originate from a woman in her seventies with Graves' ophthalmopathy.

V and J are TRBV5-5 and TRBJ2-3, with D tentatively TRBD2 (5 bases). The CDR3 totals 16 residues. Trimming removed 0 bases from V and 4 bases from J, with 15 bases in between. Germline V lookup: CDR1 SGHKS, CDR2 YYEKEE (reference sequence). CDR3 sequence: CASSLAWLAFADTQYF. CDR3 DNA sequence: TGTGCCAGCAGCTTGGCGTGGCTAGCCTTTGCAGATACGCAGTATTTT.

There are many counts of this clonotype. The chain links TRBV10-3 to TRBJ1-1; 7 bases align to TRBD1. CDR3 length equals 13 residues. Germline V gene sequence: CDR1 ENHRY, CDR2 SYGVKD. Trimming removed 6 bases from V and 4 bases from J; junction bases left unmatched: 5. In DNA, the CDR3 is TGTGCCATCAGGAGACCAGGGGGCACTGAAGCTTTCTTT. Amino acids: CAIRRPGGTEAFF.

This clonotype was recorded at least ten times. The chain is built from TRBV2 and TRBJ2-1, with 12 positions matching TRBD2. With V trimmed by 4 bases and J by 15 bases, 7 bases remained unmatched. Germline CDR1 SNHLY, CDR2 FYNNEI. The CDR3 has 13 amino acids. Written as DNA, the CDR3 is TGTGCCAGCAGTGGGGCTAGCGGGAGGGGTCCGTTCTTC. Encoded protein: CASSGASGRGPFF.

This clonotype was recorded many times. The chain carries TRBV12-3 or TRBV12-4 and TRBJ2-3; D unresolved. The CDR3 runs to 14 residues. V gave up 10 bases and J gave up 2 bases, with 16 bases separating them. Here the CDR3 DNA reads TGTGCCACTACGGACCGTAGTGCCACAGATACGCAGTATTTT. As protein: CATTDRSATDTQYF.

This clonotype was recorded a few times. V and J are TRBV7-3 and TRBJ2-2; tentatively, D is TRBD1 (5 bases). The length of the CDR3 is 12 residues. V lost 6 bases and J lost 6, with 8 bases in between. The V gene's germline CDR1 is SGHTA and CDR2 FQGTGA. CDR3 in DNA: TGTGCCAGCAGTACAGGATCCGGGGAGCTGTTTTTT. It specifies CASSTGSGELFF. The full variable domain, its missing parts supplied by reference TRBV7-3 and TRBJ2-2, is GAGVSQTPSNKVTEKGKYVELRCDPISGHTALYWYRQSLGQGPEFLIYFQGTGAADDSGLPNDRFFAVRPEGSVSTLKIQRTERGDSAVYLCASSTGSGELFFGEGSRLTVL.

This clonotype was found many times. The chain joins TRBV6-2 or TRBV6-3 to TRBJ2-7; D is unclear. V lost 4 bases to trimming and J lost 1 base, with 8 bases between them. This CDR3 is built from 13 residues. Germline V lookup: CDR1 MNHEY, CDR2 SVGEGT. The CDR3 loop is CASSSAYSYEQYF. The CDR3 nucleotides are TGTGCCAGCAGTTCGGCATATTCCTACGAGCAGTACTTC.

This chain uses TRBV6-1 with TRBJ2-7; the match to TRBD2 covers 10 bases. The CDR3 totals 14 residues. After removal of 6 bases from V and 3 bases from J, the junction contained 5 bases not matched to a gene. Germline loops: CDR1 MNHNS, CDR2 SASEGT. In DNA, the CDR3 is TGTGCCAGCAGAACTAGCGGGACAAACTACGAGCAGTACTTC. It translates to CASRTSGTNYEQYF.

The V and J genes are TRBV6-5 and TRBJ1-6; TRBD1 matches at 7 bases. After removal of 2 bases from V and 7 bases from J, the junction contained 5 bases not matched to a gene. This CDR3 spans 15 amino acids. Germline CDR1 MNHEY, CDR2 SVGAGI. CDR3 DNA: TGTGCCAGCAGTTACCCCGGGACAGCCAATTCACCCCTCCACTTT. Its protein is CASSYPGTANSPLHF.

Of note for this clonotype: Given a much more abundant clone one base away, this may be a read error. CDR3 protein: CVWRSSTEAFF. The CDR3 nucleotides read TGTGTCTGGAGGAGCAGCACTGAAGCTTTCTTT. The chain uses TRBV30 and TRBJ1-1; D is unclear. Germline CDR1 and CDR2: GTSNPN and SVGIG (reference sequence). The CDR3 covers 11 residues.

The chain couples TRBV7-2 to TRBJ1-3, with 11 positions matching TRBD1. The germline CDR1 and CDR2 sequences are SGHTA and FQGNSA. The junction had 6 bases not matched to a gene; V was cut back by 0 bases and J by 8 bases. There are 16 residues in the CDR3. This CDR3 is CASSLAGGQGAYTIYF. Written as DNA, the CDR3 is TGTGCCAGCAGCTTAGCAGGCGGACAGGGGGCGTACACCATATATTTT.

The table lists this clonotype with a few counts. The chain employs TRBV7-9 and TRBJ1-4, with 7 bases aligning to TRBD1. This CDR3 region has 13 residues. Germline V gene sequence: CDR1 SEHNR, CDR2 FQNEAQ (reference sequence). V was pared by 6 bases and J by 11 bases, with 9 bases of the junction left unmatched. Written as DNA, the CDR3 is TGTGCCAGCAGAACGGACGGACAGGCCAAACTGTTTTTT. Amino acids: CASRTDGQAKLFF.

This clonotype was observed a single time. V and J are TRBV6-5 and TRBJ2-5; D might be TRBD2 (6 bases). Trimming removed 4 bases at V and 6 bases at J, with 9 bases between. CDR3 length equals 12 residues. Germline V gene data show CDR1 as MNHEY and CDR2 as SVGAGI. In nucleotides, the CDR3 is TGTGCCAGCAGTTTTAGCGGTCAGACCCAGTACTTC. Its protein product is CASSFSGQTQYF.

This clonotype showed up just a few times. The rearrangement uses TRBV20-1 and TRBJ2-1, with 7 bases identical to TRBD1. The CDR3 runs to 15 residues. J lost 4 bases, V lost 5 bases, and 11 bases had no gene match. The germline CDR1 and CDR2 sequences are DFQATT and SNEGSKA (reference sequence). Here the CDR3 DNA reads TGCAGTGCTGAGACCACAGGGGCCCCATACAATGAGCAGTTCTTC. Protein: CSAETTGAPYNEQFF.

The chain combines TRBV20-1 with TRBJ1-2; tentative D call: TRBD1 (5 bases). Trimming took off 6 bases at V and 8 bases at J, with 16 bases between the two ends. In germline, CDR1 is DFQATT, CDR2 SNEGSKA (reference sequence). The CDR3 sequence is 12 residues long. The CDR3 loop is CSAGGPLGGYTF. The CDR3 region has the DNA TGCAGTGCCGGGGGTCCTCTGGGGGGCTACACCTTC.

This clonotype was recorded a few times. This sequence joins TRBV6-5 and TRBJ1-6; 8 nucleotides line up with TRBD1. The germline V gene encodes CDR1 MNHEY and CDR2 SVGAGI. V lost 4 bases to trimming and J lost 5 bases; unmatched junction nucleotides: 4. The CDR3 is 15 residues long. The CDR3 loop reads CASSFRTGNNSPLHF. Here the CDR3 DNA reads TGTGCCAGCAGTTTCCGGACAGGGAATAATTCACCCCTCCACTTT.

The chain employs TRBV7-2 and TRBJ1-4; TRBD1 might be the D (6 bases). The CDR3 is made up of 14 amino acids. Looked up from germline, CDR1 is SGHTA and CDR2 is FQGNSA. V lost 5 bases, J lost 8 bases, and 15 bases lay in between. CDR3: CASSAPGVLEKLFF. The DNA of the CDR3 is TGTGCCAGCAGCGCCCCAGGGGTTTTGGAAAAACTGTTTTTT.

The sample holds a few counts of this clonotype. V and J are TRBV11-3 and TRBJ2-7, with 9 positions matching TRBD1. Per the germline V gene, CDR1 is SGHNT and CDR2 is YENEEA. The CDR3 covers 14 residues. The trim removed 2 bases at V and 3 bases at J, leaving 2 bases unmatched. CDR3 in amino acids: CASSLRQGDYEQYF. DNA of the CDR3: TGTGCCAGCAGCTTACGACAGGGGGACTACGAGCAGTACTTC.